Following are 9 T cell receptor beta chains from one sample sequenced in a study of T cells expressing NK-cell markers. TCRdb re-called the 5' RACE reads; one entry per CDR3 protein, DNA not given. The sample table sets out some 340,000 distinct CDR3 sequences. Sequenced: blood T cells: a sorted CD56 or NKG2C T cell subset, CD4+ or CD8+ T cells, or bulk PBMC T cells (not recorded which). These receptors originate from a man between 18 and 69 years old in good health.

The chain joins TRBV7-8 to TRBJ2-3; TCRdb's D gene call, TRBD2, goes unchecked for lack of DNA. Looked up from germline, CDR1 is SGHVS and CDR2 is FQNEAQ. The CDR3 consists of 19 residues. The chain's CDR3 is CASSLVTSGALSSTDTQYF.

This chain uses TRBV2 with TRBJ2-1. The CDR3 loop spans 15 amino acids. Germline V lookup: CDR1 SNHLY, CDR2 FYNNEI. The CDR3 sequence: CASTTDRSHYNEQFF.

The chain joins TRBV11-2 to TRBJ2-2. The CDR3 spans 14 residues. Germline CDR1 is SGHAT and CDR2 is FQNNGV. CDR3 amino acids: CASSPRLNTGELFF.

This chain joins TRBV7-9 and TRBJ1-6. This CDR3 contains 15 residues. The V gene's germline CDR1 is SEHNR and CDR2 FQNEAQ (reference sequence). The chain's CDR3 is CASSLADVIYSPLHF.

The rearrangement joins TRBV20-1 to TRBJ2-1; TCRdb names TRBD1, which stays unverified in the absence of DNA. The germline gives CDR1 DFQATT, CDR2 SNEGSKA (reference sequence). The CDR3 covers 15 residues. CDR3 region: CSAPRAGESYNEQFF.

The rearrangement uses TRBV5-1 and TRBJ2-7; TCRdb names TRBD1, which stays unverified in the absence of DNA. CDR1 is SGHRS and CDR2 is YFSETQ in the germline V gene. The CDR3 loop spans 13 amino acids. The CDR3 protein is CASSFQGTDEQYF. The variable domain in full, completed from reference TRBV5-1 and TRBJ2-7, reads KAGVTQTPRYLIKTRGQQVTLSCSPISGHRSVSWYQQTPGQGLQFLFEYFSETQRNKGNFPGRFSGRQFSNSRSEMNVSTLELGDSALYLCASSFQGTDEQYFGPGTRLTVT.

CDR3: CSAEYSGNTIYF. The chain combines TRBV29-1 with TRBJ1-3. This CDR3 contains 12 residues. The germline V gene encodes CDR1 SQVTM and CDR2 ANQGSEA.

V usage is TRBV12-3 or TRBV12-4 and J usage is TRBJ1-5; the TRBD1 assignment by TCRdb is unverifiable without DNA. This CDR3 region has 15 residues. CDR3 protein: CASSLGDLIGQPQHF.

J is TRBJ1-6 and V is TRBV28. The germline V gene encodes CDR1 MDHEN and CDR2 SYDVKM. The CDR3 covers 16 residues. The CDR3 loop reads CASSPWTGTYNSPLHF.